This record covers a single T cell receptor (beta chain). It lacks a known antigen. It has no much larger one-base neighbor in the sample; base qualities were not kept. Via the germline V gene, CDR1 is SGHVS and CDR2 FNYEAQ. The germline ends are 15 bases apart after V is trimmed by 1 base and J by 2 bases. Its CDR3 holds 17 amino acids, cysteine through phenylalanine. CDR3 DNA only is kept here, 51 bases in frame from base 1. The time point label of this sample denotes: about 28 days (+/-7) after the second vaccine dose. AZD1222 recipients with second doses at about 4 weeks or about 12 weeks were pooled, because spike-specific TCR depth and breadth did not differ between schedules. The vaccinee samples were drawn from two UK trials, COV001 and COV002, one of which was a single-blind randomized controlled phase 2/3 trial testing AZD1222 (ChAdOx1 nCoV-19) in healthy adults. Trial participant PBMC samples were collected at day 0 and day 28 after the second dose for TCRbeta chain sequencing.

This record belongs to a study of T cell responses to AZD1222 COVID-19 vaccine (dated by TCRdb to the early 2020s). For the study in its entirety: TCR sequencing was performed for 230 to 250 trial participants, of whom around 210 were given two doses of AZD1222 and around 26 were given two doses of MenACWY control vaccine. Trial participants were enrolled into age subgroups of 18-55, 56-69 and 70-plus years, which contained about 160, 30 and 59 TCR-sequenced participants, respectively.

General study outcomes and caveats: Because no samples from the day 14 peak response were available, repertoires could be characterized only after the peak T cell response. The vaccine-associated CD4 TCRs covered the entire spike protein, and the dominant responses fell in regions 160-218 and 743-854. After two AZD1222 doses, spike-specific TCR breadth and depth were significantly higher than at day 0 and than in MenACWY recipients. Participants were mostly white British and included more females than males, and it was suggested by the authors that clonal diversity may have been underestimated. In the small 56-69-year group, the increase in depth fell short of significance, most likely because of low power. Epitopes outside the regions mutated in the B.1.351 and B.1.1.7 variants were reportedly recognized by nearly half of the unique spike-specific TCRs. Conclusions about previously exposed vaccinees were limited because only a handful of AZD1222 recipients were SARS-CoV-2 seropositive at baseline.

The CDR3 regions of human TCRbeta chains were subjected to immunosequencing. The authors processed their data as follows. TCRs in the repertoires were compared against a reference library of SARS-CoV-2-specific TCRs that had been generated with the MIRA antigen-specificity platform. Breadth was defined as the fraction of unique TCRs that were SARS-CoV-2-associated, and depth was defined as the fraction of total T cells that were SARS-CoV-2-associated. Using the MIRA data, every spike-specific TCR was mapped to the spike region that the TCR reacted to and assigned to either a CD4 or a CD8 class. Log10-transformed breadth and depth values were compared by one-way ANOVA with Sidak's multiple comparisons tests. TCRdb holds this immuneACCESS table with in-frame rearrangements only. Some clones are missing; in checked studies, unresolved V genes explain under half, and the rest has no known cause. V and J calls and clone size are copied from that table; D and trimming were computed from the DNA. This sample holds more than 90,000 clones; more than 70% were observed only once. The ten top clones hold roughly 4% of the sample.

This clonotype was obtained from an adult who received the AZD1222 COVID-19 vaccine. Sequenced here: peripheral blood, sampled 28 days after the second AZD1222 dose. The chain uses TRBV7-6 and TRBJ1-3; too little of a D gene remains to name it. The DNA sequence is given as TGTGCCAGCAGCTTAGACTTAGGACGAAGGGCTGGAAACACCATATATTTT. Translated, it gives CASSLDLGRRAGNTIYF.